The 2 T cell receptor beta chains listed next were all sequenced from one sample in a study of T cell responses to AZD1222 COVID-19 vaccine (TCRdb year 2021). The time point label on this specimen signifies: baseline before first vaccination. The sample's treatment or condition label is to be understood as: meningococcal conjugate vaccine given as trial control. Libraries were constructed by the immunoSEQ multiplex PCR assay. The clones in this table, taken by TCRdb from immuneACCESS, are in-frame only. Not every clone is retained; where verified, under half of the shortfall comes from an unresolved V gene, and the cause of the rest is unknown. This sample has some 92,000 clones in its table, and 90% to 95% of those were observed once. Around 5.5% of the sample belongs to the ten largest clones. The sample was peripheral blood, taken on day 0 of MenACWY control vaccination. All receptors derive from an adult in good health.

This sequence joins TRBV7-9 and TRBJ2-7; 10 nucleotides align to TRBD1. V dropped 2 bases and J dropped 5; count of bases not matched to a gene: 3. Germline V CDR1 and CDR2: SEHNR, FQNEAQ (reference sequence). CDR3 length: 14 residues. The CDR3 sequence: CASSLRDRGDEQYF. The CDR3 DNA sequence: TGTGCCAGCAGCTTAAGGGACAGGGGCGACGAGCAGTACTTC.

The chain couples TRBV9 to TRBJ2-1; 7 bases align to TRBD1. Trimming removed 3 bases from V and 4 bases from J; junction bases left unmatched: 7. The CDR3 runs to 15 residues. Germline V lookup: CDR1 SGDLS, CDR2 YYNGEE. The CDR3 DNA sequence: TGTGCCAGCAGCGCTGCCGGGACAGTTTACAATGAGCAGTTCTTC. Its translation: CASSAAGTVYNEQFF.